This T cell receptor (beta chain) was found in a study of T cell responses to AZD1222 COVID-19 vaccine. Broader study findings: Females made up more of the donors, who were largely white British, and clonal diversity may have come out too low. Repertoires were obtained only post-peak T cell response. Recipients of two AZD1222 doses showed rising Spike-specific TCR breadth and depth. Unmutated variant regions are reportedly the target of nearly half of TCRs that are spike-specific.

With regard to this clone: Its antigen is currently unknown.

V lost 5 bases to trimming and J lost 5 bases, with 10 bases between them. Germline V gene sequence: CDR1 SNHLY, CDR2 FYNNEI. The CDR3 is 14 residues long. The assay was immunoSEQ multiplex PCR, and TCRdb's table has in-frame clones only and misses some. The sample has roughly 100,000 clones; almost 90% are singletons. Here the sequenced sample was peripheral blood, taken on day 0 of AZD1222 vaccination. The TCR sequence derives from an adult in good health. The chain carries TRBV2 and TRBJ1-6; D is undetermined. The CDR3 nucleotides read TGTGCCAGCAGTTCGGGCCCGAATAATTCACCCCTCCACTTT. Translated, it gives CASSSGPNNSPLHF.